This is a list of T cell receptor beta chains from one sample in a study of cytomegalovirus exposure and HLA in healthy donors. This table comes from immunoSEQ multiplex PCR, and its TCRdb copy is limited to in-frame clones, with some not included. Of about 180,000 clones listed, about 75% are singletons. The source material was PBMCs. All receptors come from a middle-aged man in good health and CMV-seropositive. Each CDR3 is given with its conserved first and last residue. The D gene is left open where the match is weak. Rows give clone size only sometimes, using once, few, many, or a class for an expanded clone.

cdr3_nt,cdr3_aa,clone_size,j_call,v_call,d_call
TGTGCCAGCAGCGCGCGGGGAGGGAATGAGCAGTTCTTC,CASSARGGNEQFF,few,TRBJ2-1,TRBV4-1,TRBD2
TGTGCCAGCAGCAAAAACGGCGGGGAGCTGTTTTTT,CASSKNGGELFF,.,TRBJ2-2,TRBV21-1,.
TGCGCCAGCAGCTCAGGGTTTAGCTCCTACAATGAGCAGTTCTTC,CASSSGFSSYNEQFF,.,TRBJ2-1,TRBV5-1,.
TGTGCCAGTAGTATTTACGGGAGTGGGCAAGAGACCCAGTACTTC,CASSIYGSGQETQYF,.,TRBJ2-5,TRBV19,.
TGTGCCAGCAGCGTAACACAGGGTTCATTGGATGAGCAGTTCTTC,CASSVTQGSLDEQFF,.,TRBJ2-1,TRBV9,.
TGCAGCGTGACCCCCGGGACTAGCTTTGATGAGCAGTTCTTC,CSVTPGTSFDEQFF,.,TRBJ2-1,TRBV29-1,TRBD2
TGTGCCAGCAGCGGGGACAGAAACAGTCAGTACTTC,CASSGDRNSQYF,.,TRBJ2-4,TRBV7-9,TRBD1
TGTGCCAGCAGCTCACCGGGACAGGGGGGCGCCGGGGAGCTGTTTTTT,CASSSPGQGGAGELFF,.,TRBJ2-2,TRBV7-3,TRBD1
TGTGCCAGCAGTGCCCGACAGGGGATGACTAGCGGGGAGGCAGATACGCAGTATTTT,CASSARQGMTSGEADTQYF,.,TRBJ2-3,TRBV28,TRBD2
TGTGCCAGCAGTGCAGCGACCTATGGCTACACCTTC,CASSAATYGYTF,.,TRBJ1-2,TRBV6-4,.
TGTGCCAGCAGCTCACTAGCGGGAGGGCCCAGTTCCTACGAGCAGTACTTC,CASSSLAGGPSSYEQYF,.,TRBJ2-7,TRBV7-6,TRBD2
TGTGCCAGCAGCGTAGGGGGACAGGGTCCCGAGCAGTACTTC,CASSVGGQGPEQYF,.,TRBJ2-7,TRBV9,TRBD1
TGCGCCAGCAGACCTAGCATCAATGAAAAACTGTTTTTT,CASRPSINEKLFF,once,TRBJ1-4,TRBV5-1,.
TGTGCCAGCAGCCCTACCTTGGACAGGGTAGGAAACGCCATATATTTT,CASSPTLDRVGNAIYF,.,TRBJ1-3,TRBV2,TRBD1
TGTGCCAGCTCACCAGCTCCGGGGGGCACAGATACGCAGTATTTT,CASSPAPGGTDTQYF,few,TRBJ2-3,TRBV18,.
TGTGCCACCAGCAGAGATGGGGGGGCTCTTAACTATGGCTACACCTTC,CATSRDGGALNYGYTF,.,TRBJ1-2,TRBV15,.
TGTGCCAGCAGCTTAGAGGCCACCTACGAGCAGTACTTC,CASSLEATYEQYF,.,TRBJ2-7,TRBV11-2,.
TGCGCCAGCAGCTCCCGACTAGCGGGAGGGATACTAGCCAAAAACAGTCAGTACTTC,CASSSRLAGGILAKNSQYF,once,TRBJ2-4,TRBV5-1,TRBD2
TGCAGCGTTGGAGAAGGGGCCTTCAATGAGCAGTTCTTC,CSVGEGAFNEQFF,once,TRBJ2-1,TRBV29-1,.
TGTGCCAGCAGTGGCCAGCGTGGTAATCAGCCCCAGCATTTT,CASSGQRGNQPQHF,.,TRBJ1-5,TRBV6-5,.
TGTGCCAGTAGACTCCTGACTAGCGGGAGGACTAATGAGCAGTTCTTC,CASRLLTSGRTNEQFF,.,TRBJ2-1,TRBV19,TRBD2
TGCGCCAGCAGTGTGACAGGGTCGAACACTGAAGCTTTCTTT,CASSVTGSNTEAFF,few,TRBJ1-1,TRBV10-2,TRBD1
TGTGCCAGCAGCATACAGGGGGCTCCTTATGGCTACACCTTC,CASSIQGAPYGYTF,.,TRBJ1-2,TRBV2,TRBD1